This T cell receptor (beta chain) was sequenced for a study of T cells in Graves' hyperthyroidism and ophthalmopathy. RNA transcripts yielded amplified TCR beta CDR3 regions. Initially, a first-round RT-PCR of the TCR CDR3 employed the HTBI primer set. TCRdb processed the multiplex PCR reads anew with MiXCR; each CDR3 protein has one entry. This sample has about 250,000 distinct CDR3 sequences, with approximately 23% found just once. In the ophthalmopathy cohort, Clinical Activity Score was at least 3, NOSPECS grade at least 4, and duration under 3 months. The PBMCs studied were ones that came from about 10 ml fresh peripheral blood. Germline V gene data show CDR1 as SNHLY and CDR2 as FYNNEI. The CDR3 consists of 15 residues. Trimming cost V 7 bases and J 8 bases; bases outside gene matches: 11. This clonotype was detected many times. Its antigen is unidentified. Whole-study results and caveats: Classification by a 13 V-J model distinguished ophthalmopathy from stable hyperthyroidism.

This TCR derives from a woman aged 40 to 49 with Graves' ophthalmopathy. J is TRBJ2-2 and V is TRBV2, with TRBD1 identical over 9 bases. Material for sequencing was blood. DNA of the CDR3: TGTGCCAGCACGGGACAGGGCGTTGTTGGTGGGGAGCTGTTTTTT. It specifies CASTGQGVVGGELFF.